The T cell receptor beta chain described here comes from a study of neurological immune-mediated disorders (dated by TCRdb to between 2018 and 2021). For the wider study: Of the approximately 35 multiple sclerosis patients, about 31 had relapsing-remitting MS and 3 had secondary progressive MS. Using UMI-based sequencing, the study compared peripheral blood TCR-beta repertoires from patients with HTLV-I-associated myelopathy (HAM/TSP), patients with multiple sclerosis, and healthy controls. Alongside PBMC samples, the set of some 100 TCR-beta libraries contained longitudinal samples, technical triplicates, and paired CD4+ and CD8+ T-cell subsets that had been sorted. Of the 65 to 70 subjects in the cohort, around 15 were HAM/TSP patients, approximately 34 were multiple sclerosis patients, and some 20 were healthy controls.

The germline V gene encodes CDR1 SQVTM and CDR2 ANQGSEA. The CDR3 starts with the cysteine, ends with the phenylalanine, and has 13 residues. Left in the record is the CDR3 DNA by itself, 39 bases read in frame from the first base. Here is what the overall study found, with its caveats: No association of the MS cluster with clinical or MRI features was observed, and the need for larger cohorts was stated by the authors. The highest TCR clonal expansion was observed in HAM/TSP patients, whereas the lowest was observed in MS patients, even when compared with healthy controls. Across subjects, expanded clones never shared an identical CDR3 amino acid sequence, which suggests that the TCR-beta repertoires in every group were private. In a phylogenetic analysis, the repertoires of 18 out of 34 MS patients fell into a single cluster of related CDR3 sequences, pointing to a possible signature at the repertoire level.

Libraries from unsorted PBMCs were made from 2 million PBMCs kept in RNAlater at -80 degrees C until RNA extraction. Multiple sclerosis patients were enrolled in a US clinical protocol under which disease progression was evaluated by magnetic resonance imaging. Peripheral blood was subjected to Ficoll-Hypaque density gradient centrifugation to isolate PBMCs, which were then cryopreserved in liquid nitrogen. To synthesize cDNA, template-switch 5'RACE was performed with a primer carrying a 10-nucleotide random unique molecular identifier so that each TCR transcript was tagged. Each sequencing run produced over 180 million TCR-beta sequences covering 15-18 subjects. The RNeasy kit was used for extraction of total RNA. The KAPA Real-time Library Amplification kit was used to amplify TCR-beta VDJ regions with primers for the TCR constant region and the 5'RACE anchor. Sample indexes and Illumina adaptors were added in a first PCR, after which library yield was increased in a second PCR. After Ampure bead purification, the TCR product of roughly 650 bp was size-selected on a 2% E-gel SizeSelection system. Before pooling, libraries had their quality checked on a Bioanalyzer, their concentration measured with Qubit, and their quantity determined with the Kapa Library Quantification kit. An Illumina HiSeq 2500 sequenced the libraries paired-end 2 x 150 bp. To increase sequence diversity, roughly 24-30% phiX was spiked into each library pool. Under the source paper's analysis protocol: Quality-filtered reads were processed with the UMI-based MiGEC pipeline, and over 90% of raw TCR sequences were removed by the MiGEC pipeline during error correction. VDJ genes were aligned to IMGT germline references, and clonotypes were defined by unique CDR3 amino acid sequence plus V-J genes. Clonal expansion, Shannon diversity and CDR3 relatedness (CalcPairwiseDistances, ClusterSamples) were evaluated with VDJtools, and phylogenetic trees were built with CLCbio workbench. Using coefficient-of-variation modelling across technical triplicates, the study counted a clone as expanded if it had at least 8 unique UMIs. TCRdb reanalyzed the raw reads on its own, using fastp at Q25 for trimming and MiXCR for clone calling, and kept in-frame beta chains. Entries are consolidated by CDR3 protein sequence, retaining the most common genes and DNA. The V and J calls reflect TCRdb's pipeline rather than the authors' work. The sample contains some 65,000 distinct CDR3 sequences, roughly 5.5% of them found a single time. The leading ten clones occupy 2.8% of the sample.

This clonotype was seen only a few times. It lacks a known antigen. At one end, the junction sequence differs from germline, possibly due to a read error. The V and J genes are TRBV29-1 and TRBJ2-1; the D call is tentative, TRBD1 or TRBD2, as each matches 7 bases. The sequencing sample was made of PBMCs. The clonotype comes from a woman aged 25 to 45 with multiple sclerosis. The DNA sequence reads TGCAGCGTCGCCTTGAGAACGGGGGGACAGAGGGTCTTC. Its protein product is CSVALRTGGQRVF.